The T cell receptor (beta chain) described here comes from a study of T cell clonotyping in hematopoietic cell transplantation. The assay was immunoSEQ multiplex PCR, and TCRdb's table has in-frame clones only and misses some. The sample has approximately 70,000 clones, 94% seen once; the top ten hold 1.5% to 2%. Whole-study results and caveats: Recipient TCR diversity dropped after transplant; expanded clonotypes rose from day 30 to 180. Without cell sorting, CD4 versus CD8 contributions remain unresolved.

The CDR3 contains 14 residues. The germline CDR1 and CDR2 sequences are MNHNY and SVGAGI (reference sequence). Losses at the gene ends were 6 bases for V and 8 bases for J; bases not matched to a gene: 12. Turning to this clone: The target antigen is unknown.

Input material: peripheral blood mononuclear cells. The J gene is TRBJ1-2, the V gene TRBV6-6; 7 bases map to TRBD1. This receptor was identified in a man aged 50 or older in good health. Some clones in this sample may be carry-over from other donors' samples. The CDR3 nucleotides are TGTGCCAGCAGCTTATACAGGGGACGTGAAGGCTACACCTTC. Amino acid sequence: CASSLYRGREGYTF.